Shown below are 14 T cell receptor beta chains from a single sample sequenced in a study of Graves' ophthalmopathy and Graves' hyperthyroidism (dated by TCRdb to about 2018). Sequencing was performed on an Illumina HiSeq 2000. For repertoire sequencing, the TCR beta CDR3 regions were amplified from RNA transcripts. A first-round RT-PCR used HTBI primers with the Qiagen OneStep RT-PCR kit, followed by a second-round multiplex PCR, size selection and purification. TCRdb trimmed public reads at Q25 via fastp, called clones via MiXCR and kept in-frame beta chains. A single entry per CDR3 protein holds the most common genes and DNA from its merged rows. For this sample there are hundreds of thousands of distinct CDR3 sequences; under 50% appear just once. The top ten hold more than 2.5% of the sample. Sequenced material: peripheral blood. The receptors originated from an adult man with Graves' ophthalmopathy.

The sample holds many counts of this clonotype. The V call is TRBV7-9, the J call TRBJ1-1; TRBD1 might be the D (5 bases). The CDR3 has 15 residues. Germline CDR1 reads SEHNR; CDR2 reads FQNEAQ (reference sequence). Trimming removed 5 bases from V and 1 base from J, with 14 bases in between. In DNA, the CDR3 is TGTGCCAGCAGCCCCCAGACGACAGAGAACACTGAAGCTTTCTTT. Its protein product is CASSPQTTENTEAFF.

There are a few counts of this clonotype. The chain is built from TRBV25-1 and TRBJ2-5, with D possibly being TRBD1 or TRBD2 (7 bases each). CDR3 length: 14 residues. Trimming removed 7 bases at V and 1 base at J, with 13 bases between. CDR1 and CDR2 (germline): MGHDK, SYGVNS. The chain's CDR3 is CASTQGGSQETQYF. For the CDR3, the DNA is TGTGCCAGCACCCAGGGGGGGAGCCAAGAGACCCAGTACTTC. Variable domain in full (rest from reference TRBV25-1 and TRBJ2-5): EADIYQTPRYLVIGTGKKITLECSQTMGHDKMYWYQQDPGMELHLIHYSYGVNSTEKGDLSSESTVSRIRTEHFPLTLESARPSHTSQYLCASTQGGSQETQYFGPGTRLLVL.

The V call is TRBV7-9, the J call TRBJ2-2; D is ambiguous. The length of the CDR3 is 14 residues. In germline, CDR1 is SEHNR, CDR2 FQNEAQ (reference sequence). The V gene lost 6 bases and the J gene lost 3 bases, with 11 bases spanning the gap. CDR3: CASSSDLHTGELFF. CDR3 coding DNA: TGTGCCAGCAGTTCTGATCTGCACACCGGGGAGCTGTTTTTT.

This clonotype occurred many times. The chain has TRBV20-1 and TRBJ1-3; TRBD1 matches 7 bases. The V and J ends lost 3 bases and 2 bases, in that order; junction bases with no gene match: 7. The CDR3 has 15 residues. CDR1 is DFQATT and CDR2 is SNEGSKA in the germline V gene (reference sequence). Written as DNA, the CDR3 is TGCAGTGCTAGGGCGATTACAGGGGCTGGAAACACCATATATTTT. It encodes CSARAITGAGNTIYF.

The chain is built from TRBV30 and TRBJ1-1, with D possibly TRBD1 on 5 matching bases. With 1 base removed from V and 5 bases from J, the gap between germline ends came to 8 bases. The germline gives CDR1 GTSNPN, CDR2 SVGIG (reference sequence). The CDR3 totals 12 residues. CDR3 sequence (DNA): TGTGCCTGGAGTGCAGGGAGGACTGAAGCTTTCTTT. The encoded protein is CAWSAGRTEAFF.

This clonotype was counted ten times or more. V gene TRBV15 combines with J gene TRBJ2-6; TRBD1 agrees at 7 bases. CDR3 length: 15 residues. The germline V gene encodes CDR1 LNHNV and CDR2 YYDKDF (reference sequence). Losses at the gene ends were 8 bases for V and 7 bases for J; bases not matched to a gene: 11. The CDR3 here is CATGTATLGANVLTF. The CDR3 DNA reads as TGTGCCACCGGGACAGCCACTCTGGGAGCCAACGTCCTGACTTTC.

The J gene is TRBJ1-2, the V gene TRBV29-1; no firm D call. The germline gives CDR1 SQVTM, CDR2 ANQGSEA. CDR3 size: 13 residues. Trimming stripped 6 bases from V and 2 bases from J, with 13 bases between. The DNA for the CDR3 is TGCAGCGTAGGTCCAGGATACAACTATGGCTACACCTTC. Its protein is CSVGPGYNYGYTF.

CDR3: CASSGASGGVTETQYF. CDR3 sequence (DNA): TGTGCCAGCAGCGGCGCTAGCGGGGGGGTTACGGAGACCCAGTACTTC. This chain links TRBV9 with TRBJ2-5, with 12 bases matching TRBD2. Germline lookup yields CDR1 SGDLS and CDR2 YYNGEE. CDR3 length: 16 amino acids. The junction had 8 bases not matched to a gene; V was cut back by 3 bases and J by 5 bases.

Only one count was recorded for this clonotype. The V call is TRBV13, the J call TRBJ2-7; possibly TRBD2 for D (5 bases). Between the trimmed V and J ends, which lost 6 bases and 9 bases, there was a span of 21 bases. Germline CDR1 PRHDT, CDR2 FYEKMQ (reference sequence). The CDR3 extends over 14 amino acids. In DNA form, the CDR3 reads TGTGCCAGCAGTGAAGCGGAAAGGGTGGCTGTGCAGTACTTC. Translation gives CASSEAERVAVQYF.

This chain joins TRBV7-9 and TRBJ2-7; D may match TRBD1 or TRBD2 (5 bases each). V lost 3 bases and J 0 bases, leaving 15 bases between the germline ends. Germline loops: CDR1 SEHNR, CDR2 FQNEAQ (reference sequence). This CDR3 has 16 residues. The CDR3 coding sequence is TGTGCCAGCAGCTTCCAATGGGGGACCCACTCCTACGAGCAGTACTTC. This translates into CASSFQWGTHSYEQYF.

The chain is built from TRBV6-5 and TRBJ1-1, with D hard to call. CDR1 is MNHEY and CDR2 is SVGAGI in the germline V gene. The V and J ends lost 2 bases and 6 bases respectively, with 13 bases between them. The length of the CDR3 is 14 residues. In nucleotides, the CDR3 is TGTGCCAGCAGTTACGGGCCGTACGTCGCTGAAGCTTTCTTT. As protein: CASSYGPYVAEAFF.

This clonotype was recorded many times. This chain uses TRBV12-3 or TRBV12-4 with TRBJ2-5; the D gene is possibly TRBD2 (7 bases). The CDR3 spans 14 residues. The germline V and J ends were trimmed by 3 bases and 5 bases, with 13 bases remaining between them. The CDR3 sequence: CASSFGGLRETQYF. The CDR3 nucleotides are TGTGCCAGCAGTTTCGGGGGGCTCAGGGAGACCCAGTACTTC.

The chain employs TRBV7-2 and TRBJ1-3; D remains ambiguous. The CDR3 loop spans 16 amino acids. CDR1 is SGHTA, CDR2 FQGNSA, per germline. Trimming cost V 4 bases and J 2 bases, with 15 bases left between them. CDR3 nucleotide sequence: TGTGCCAGCAGCTGGTACACGCCAGTACCTGGAAACACCATATATTTT. Amino acid sequence: CASSWYTPVPGNTIYF.

Note on this clonotype: The final CDR3 position lacks the conserved phenylalanine or tryptophan, pointing to a likely read error. The V gene is TRBV7-9, the J gene TRBJ2-7; either TRBD1 or TRBD2 may supply D (6 bases each). Trimming cost V 0 bases and J 3 bases, with 9 bases left between them. The CDR3 length is 14 residues. The germline CDR1 and CDR2 sequences are SEHNR and FQNEAQ (reference sequence). CDR3 in amino acids: CASSLAGGGYEQYL. The CDR3 DNA follows: TGTGCCAGCAGCTTAGCAGGGGGAGGCTACGAGCAGTACCTC.